The sequence of this TCR beta chain was determined in a study of cytomegalovirus exposure and HLA in healthy donors. Assay used: immunoSEQ multiplex PCR; TCRdb lists only in-frame clones, some missing. This sample has approximately 300,000 clones, with roughly 90% found just once. Unmatched junction bases numbered 7, after V lost 0 bases and J lost 0 bases. The germline gives CDR1 LGHNA, CDR2 YSLEER. The CDR3 length is 17 residues. The chain couples TRBV4-3 to TRBJ2-7; 8 nucleotides agree with TRBD2. This TCR was sampled from a woman younger than 45 in good health and CMV-seropositive. Sequenced input: PBMCs. The CDR3 region has the DNA TGCGCCAGCAGCCAAGATCGGCGCCTAGCGGGCTCCTACGAGCAGTACTTC. It codes for CASSQDRRLAGSYEQYF.